The 9 T cell receptor beta chains reported below all come from one sample, sequenced in a study of PD-L1 blockade in urothelial cancer. Assay: immunoSEQ multiplex PCR; the TCRdb copy retains only in-frame clones and omits some. Seen here are roughly 100,000 clones, approximately 85% observed once, and the top ten hold about 2.2%. The input for sequencing was PBMCs, taken around atezolizumab (anti-PD-L1) treatment. The receptors shown here come from a man aged 45-60 years with urothelial cancer.

The chain has TRBV18 and TRBJ2-7, with TRBD1 matching 9 bases. Germline V lookup: CDR1 KGHSH, CDR2 LQKENI. The CDR3 runs 15 residues. The J segment lost 5 bases and the V segment lost 3 bases, leaving 8 bases of the junction unmatched. CDR3 region: CASSPQRTGEDEQYF. The CDR3, as DNA: TGTGCCAGCTCACCCCAGAGGACAGGGGAGGACGAGCAGTACTTC.

The chain uses TRBV4-1 and TRBJ2-7; D possibly corresponds to TRBD1 (5 bases). The CDR3 consists of 15 residues. Germline V CDR1 and CDR2: MGHRA, YSYEKL. V was shortened by 4 bases and J by 2 bases, with 15 bases between the two germline ends. The CDR3 is CASSLGNRFPYEQYF. The CDR3 coding sequence is TGCGCCAGCAGCCTGGGGAACAGGTTCCCCTACGAGCAGTACTTC.

The chain employs TRBV5-4 and TRBJ2-5; TRBD2 aligns across 9 bases. V lost 5 bases and J lost 10; bases outside the gene matches: 21. The CDR3 contains 17 residues. CDR1 and CDR2 (germline): SGHNT, YYREEE (reference sequence). CDR3 protein: CASRADNGVAGAGSQYF. DNA of the CDR3: TGTGCCAGCAGGGCAGACAATGGGGTAGCGGGAGCCGGAAGCCAGTACTTC.

The chain couples TRBV27 to TRBJ2-7, with D uncertain. Trimming removed 0 bases from V and 3 bases from J, with 6 bases in between. CDR1 and CDR2 (germline): MNHEY, SMNVEV (reference sequence). The CDR3 totals 13 residues. For the CDR3, the DNA is TGTGCCAGCAGTTTATCCCCGCGCTACGAGCAGTACTTC. It codes for CASSLSPRYEQYF.

This clone appeared a few times. The chain combines TRBV30 with TRBJ1-1, with 9 bases matching TRBD1. V was clipped by 4 bases and J by 5 bases; unmatched bases: 8. Per germline, CDR1 GTSNPN and CDR2 SVGIG (reference sequence). The CDR3 runs 14 residues. The CDR3 DNA is TGTGCCTGGAACCCCGGGACAGGGCCAACTGAAGCTTTCTTT. It encodes CAWNPGTGPTEAFF.

This clone was seen only a few times. The chain uses TRBV28 and TRBJ2-2; 10 nucleotides match TRBD2. Losses at the gene ends were 8 bases for V and 5 bases for J; bases not matched to a gene: 14. The CDR3 covers 17 residues. Looked up from germline, CDR1 is MDHEN and CDR2 is SYDVKM. CDR3 amino acids: CASSLAGVQSGTGELFF. CDR3 nucleotides: TGTGCCAGCTCTCTAGCGGGAGTTCAAAGTGGGACCGGGGAGCTGTTTTTT.

This clone was found a few times. The chain joins TRBV11-2 to TRBJ2-7, with a weak D call TRBD1 (5 bases). The germline CDR1 and CDR2 sequences are SGHAT and FQNNGV. Deletions cut 0 bases from V and 4 bases from J, with 13 bases between. This CDR3 has 15 residues. The CDR3 sequence: CASSLDTRPGYEQYF. CDR3 nucleotides: TGTGCCAGCAGCTTAGATACAAGGCCAGGGTACGAGCAGTACTTC.

V is TRBV19 and J is TRBJ1-6, with a tentative D call TRBD1 (6 bases). From germline, CDR1 is LNHDA and CDR2 SQIVND (reference sequence). This CDR3 spans 14 amino acids. The V and J ends lost 7 bases and 4 bases respectively, with 11 bases between them. The CDR3 region has the DNA TGTGCCAGTAAGGGCGGACAGTATAATTCACCCCTCCACTTT. It is translated as CASKGGQYNSPLHF.

This chain joins TRBV28 and TRBJ2-3; D is unclear. V lost 5 bases to trimming and J lost 3 bases, with 12 bases between them. Germline-derived CDR1 and CDR2 are MDHEN and SYDVKM. This CDR3 has 14 amino acids. CDR3 DNA sequence: TGTGCCAGCAGTACCCCGGTATCGACAGATACGCAGTATTTT. It codes for CASSTPVSTDTQYF.